The sample holds many counts of the clone carrying this T cell receptor beta chain. Sequence at one end of the junction differs from germline and may be a read error. TCR beta CDR3 regions were amplified from RNA. HTBI primers were used for first-round RT-PCR of the TCR CDR3. TCRdb re-called the multiplex PCR reads with MiXCR, one entry per CDR3 protein. The sample has under 450,000 distinct CDR3 sequences; around a sixth are singletons. The entry originates in a study of T cells in Graves' hyperthyroidism and ophthalmopathy. The CDR3 extends over 18 amino acids. Germline CDR1 reads SGHAT; CDR2 reads FQNNGV. It was uncontrolled infection, other autoimmune disease, pregnancy or lactation that excluded patients.

The sequencing input was blood. The sequence derives from a woman younger than 35 with Graves' hyperthyroidism. The chain employs TRBV11-2 and TRBJ1-1; no clear D. Written as DNA, the CDR3 is TGTGCCAGCTGCTTAAGTTGGGATATAGGCTCTCCATGCGCTGAAGCTTTCTTT. Protein sequence: CASCLSWDIGSPCAEAFF.